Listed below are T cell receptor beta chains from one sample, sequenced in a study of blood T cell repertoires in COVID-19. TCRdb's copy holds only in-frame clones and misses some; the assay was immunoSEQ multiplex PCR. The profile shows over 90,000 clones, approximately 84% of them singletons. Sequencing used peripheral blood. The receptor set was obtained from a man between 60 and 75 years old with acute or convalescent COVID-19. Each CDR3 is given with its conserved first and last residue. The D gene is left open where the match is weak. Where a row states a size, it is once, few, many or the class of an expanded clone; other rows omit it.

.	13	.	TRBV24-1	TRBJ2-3	TGTGCCACCAGTGGAGGGTCAGCAGATACGCAGTATTTT	CATSGGSADTQYF
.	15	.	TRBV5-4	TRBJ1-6	TGTGCCAGCAGCCCGGCGGGGGGGTATAATTCACCCCTCCACTTT	CASSPAGGYNSPLHF
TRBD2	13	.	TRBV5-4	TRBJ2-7	TGTGCCAGCAGCCGGACTAGGACTGGCGAGCAGTACTTC	CASSRTRTGEQYF
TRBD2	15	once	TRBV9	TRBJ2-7	TGTGCCAGCAGCGTTAGCCCCGGGGGACTATACGAGCAGTACTTC	CASSVSPGGLYEQYF
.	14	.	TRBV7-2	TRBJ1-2	TGTGCCAGCAGCTTAGAGCGGGGAGACTATGGCTACACCTTC	CASSLERGDYGYTF
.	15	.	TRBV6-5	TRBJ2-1	TGTGCCAGCAGTTACTCTTCAGGGAGGATTATCGAGCAGTTCTTC	CASSYSSGRIIEQFF
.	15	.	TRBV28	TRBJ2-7	TGTGCCAGCAGCTCGAGACACCCCAGCCCCTACGAGCAGTACTTC	CASSSRHPSPYEQYF
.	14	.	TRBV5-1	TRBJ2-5	TGCGCCAGCAGCTTGTCCCGGCAGGGGGAGACCCAGTACTTC	CASSLSRQGETQYF
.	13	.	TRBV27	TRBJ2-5	TGTGCCAGCAGCTTAGCGAGGGAAGAGACCCAGTACTTC	CASSLAREETQYF
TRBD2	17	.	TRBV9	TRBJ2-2	TGTGCCAGCAGCGTCACGACTAGCGGGAGGGCCAACGGGGAGCTGTTTTTT	CASSVTTSGRANGELFF
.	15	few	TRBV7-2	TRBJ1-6	TGTGCCAGCAGCGAGAACAGAAGCTATAATTCACCCCTCCACTTT	CASSENRSYNSPLHF
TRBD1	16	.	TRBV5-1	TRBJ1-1	TGCGCCAGCAGCCCAGATGGACAGGGTGCGGGCACTGAAGCTTTCTTT	CASSPDGQGAGTEAFF
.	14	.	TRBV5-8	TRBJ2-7	TGTGCCAGCAGCGGGTCGGGGACAAACTACGAGCAGTACTTC	CASSGSGTNYEQYF
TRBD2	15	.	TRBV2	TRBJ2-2	TGTGCCAGCAGTCGTAGCGGGAGTAGCACCGGGGAGCTGTTTTTT	CASSRSGSSTGELFF
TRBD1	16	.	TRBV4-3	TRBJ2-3	TGCGCCAGCAGCCAAGTCCCGGGACAGGTCACAGATACGCAGTATTTT	CASSQVPGQVTDTQYF
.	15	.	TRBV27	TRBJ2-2	TGTGCCAGCAGTCGGGACAGCCGGGGGACCGGGGAGCTGTTTTTT	CASSRDSRGTGELFF
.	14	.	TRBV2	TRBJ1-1	TGTGCCAGCAGTGAAGCGCTCGGGGGCACTGAAGCTTTCTTT	CASSEALGGTEAFF
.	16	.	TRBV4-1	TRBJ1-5	TGCGCCAGCAGCCAGACACAGGCGGCTAGCAATCAGCCCCAGCATTTT	CASSQTQAASNQPQHF
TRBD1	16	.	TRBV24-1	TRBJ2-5	TGTGCCACCAGTGATTCGCGGGACAGGTACCAAGAGACCCAGTACTTC	CATSDSRDRYQETQYF
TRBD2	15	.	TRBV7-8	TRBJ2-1	TGTGCCAGCAGCCCCCCGGGACTAGCGGGAGATGAGCAGTTCTTC	CASSPPGLAGDEQFF
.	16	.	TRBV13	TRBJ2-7	TGTGCCAGCAGCTTAGGTGGCAGGCCCTTCTCCTACGAGCAGTACTTC	CASSLGGRPFSYEQYF
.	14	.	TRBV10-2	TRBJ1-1	TGCGCCAGCAGTGATCAGGGGATGAACACTGAAGCTTTCTTT	CASSDQGMNTEAFF
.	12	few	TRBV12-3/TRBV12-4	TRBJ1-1	TGTGCCAGCAGTTCCTCCGGGACTCAAGCTTTCTTT	CASSSSGTQAFF
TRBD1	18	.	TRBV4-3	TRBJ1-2	TGCGCCAGCAGCCAAGATCTACGCCAGGGGGGCAGCCAATATGGCTACACCTTC	CASSQDLRQGGSQYGYTF
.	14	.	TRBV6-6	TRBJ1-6	TGTGCCAGCAGCGACGGGTCAACAGGGTCACCCCTCCACTTT	CASSDGSTGSPLHF
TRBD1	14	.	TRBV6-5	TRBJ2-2	TGTGCCAGCAGGGGGACAGTGAACACCGGGGAGCTGTTTTTT	CASRGTVNTGELFF
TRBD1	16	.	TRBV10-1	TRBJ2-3	TGCGCCAGCCTCAACTCGGGACAGACTAGCACAGATACGCAGTATTTT	CASLNSGQTSTDTQYF
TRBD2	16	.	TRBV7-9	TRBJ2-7	TGTGCCAGCAGCTTAGCGAGTGGGGGGGTTCGCTACGAGCAGTACTTC	CASSLASGGVRYEQYF
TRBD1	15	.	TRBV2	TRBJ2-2	TGTGCCAGCAGACAAGGACAGGTCCCCACCGGGGAGCTGTTTTTT	CASRQGQVPTGELFF
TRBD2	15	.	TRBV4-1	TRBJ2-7	TGCGCCAGCAGCCAAGTCGCGGGGGACTCCTACGAGCAGTACTTC	CASSQVAGDSYEQYF
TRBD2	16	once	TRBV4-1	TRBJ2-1	TGCGCCAGCGGAGTAACTAGCGGGGGGACCTACAATGAGCAGTTCTTC	CASGVTSGGTYNEQFF
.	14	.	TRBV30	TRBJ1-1	TGTGCCTGGAGTGGCGGCCAAGGGGTCACTGAAGCTTTCTTT	CAWSGGQGVTEAFF
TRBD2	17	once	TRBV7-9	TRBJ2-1	TGTGCCAGCAGGCCCGGACTAGCGGGGGGGCTCTACAATGAGCAGTTCTTC	CASRPGLAGGLYNEQFF
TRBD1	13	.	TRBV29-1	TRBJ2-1	TGCAGCGTTGAACCACAGGGGTTGGATGAGCAGTTCTTC	CSVEPQGLDEQFF
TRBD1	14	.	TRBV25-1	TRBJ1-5	TGTGCCAGCAGTGAAGGACAGGGCGGTCAGCCCCAGCATTTT	CASSEGQGGQPQHF
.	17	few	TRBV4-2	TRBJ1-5	TGTGCCAGCAGCCAAGGCAGCGGGCAGCAGAATCTTCAGCCCCAGCATTTT	CASSQGSGQQNLQPQHF
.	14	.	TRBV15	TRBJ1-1	TGTGCCACCAGACCGGGGGGTGTGGACACTGAAGCTTTCTTT	CATRPGGVDTEAFF
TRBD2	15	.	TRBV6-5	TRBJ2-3	TGTGCCAGCAGTTTAGCGGGGGGGAGCACAGATACGCAGTATTTT	CASSLAGGSTDTQYF
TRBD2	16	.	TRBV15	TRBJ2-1	TGTGCCACCAGCAGAGATTTAGTAGCGGGAGTATATGAGCAGTTCTTC	CATSRDLVAGVYEQFF
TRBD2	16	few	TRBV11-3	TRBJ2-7	TGTGCCAGCAGCTTAACTAGCGGGGGGAGCTCCTACGAGCAGTACTTC	CASSLTSGGSSYEQYF
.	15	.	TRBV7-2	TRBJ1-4	TGTGCCAGCAGCTTAATTCGTCAGTTAAATGAAAAACTGTTTTTT	CASSLIRQLNEKLFF
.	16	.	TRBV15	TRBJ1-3	TGTGCCACCAGCAGAGACTGGGCGAACTCTGGAAACACCATATATTTT	CATSRDWANSGNTIYF
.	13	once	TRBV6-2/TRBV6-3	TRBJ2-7	TGTGCCAGCAGTTACGACAGCTCCTACGAGCAGTACTTC	CASSYDSSYEQYF
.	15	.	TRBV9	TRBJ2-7	TGTGCCAGCAGCGGACAGGGGAGGGACTCCTACGAGCAGTACTTC	CASSGQGRDSYEQYF
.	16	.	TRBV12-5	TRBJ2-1	TGTGCTAGTGGTTTCCTAGCCCGGAGCTCCTACAATGAGCAGTTCTTC	CASGFLARSSYNEQFF
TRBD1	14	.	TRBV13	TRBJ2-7	TGTGCCAGCAGACGACAGGGAATTCCCTACGAGCAGTACTTC	CASRRQGIPYEQYF
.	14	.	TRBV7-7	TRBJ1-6	TGTGCTAGCAGCTTAGAATCAGGGTCAGCACCCCTCCACTTT	CASSLESGSAPLHF
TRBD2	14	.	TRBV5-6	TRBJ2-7	TGTGCCAGCAGCTGGTTTGGCGGGAGCTACGAGCAGTACTTC	CASSWFGGSYEQYF